A single sample is the source of the 17 T cell receptor beta chains below, sequenced in a study of glioma-infiltrating T cells after dendritic cell vaccination. This table comes from immunoSEQ multiplex PCR, and its TCRdb copy is limited to in-frame clones, with some not included. In the table there are roughly 38,000 clones, around 80% of which are singletons. Sequencing used blood, obtained before dendritic cell vaccination. These receptors were collected from a human donor with glioblastoma.

This clone turned up a few times. The CDR3 loop reads CASSPGDYGYTF. Here the CDR3 DNA reads TGTGCCAGCAGCCCAGGGGACTATGGCTACACCTTC. The chain recombines TRBV25-1 with TRBJ1-2; a weak D match, TRBD1 (6 bases). This CDR3 has 12 residues. The germline V and J ends were trimmed by 6 bases and 3 bases, with 8 bases remaining between them. Germline loops: CDR1 MGHDK, CDR2 SYGVNS.

This rearrangement joins TRBV4-1 to TRBJ2-7, with no clear D. Germline lookup yields CDR1 MGHRA and CDR2 YSYEKL. The CDR3 has 14 amino acids. Trimming shortened V by 0 bases and J by 2 bases, and 8 bases separated the two germline ends. CDR3 in amino acids: CASSQEPQTYEQYF. CDR3 nucleotide sequence: TGCGCCAGCAGCCAAGAACCACAGACCTACGAGCAGTACTTC.

The chain uses TRBV7-2 and TRBJ2-2; maybe TRBD1 (5 bases). V was shortened by 1 base and J by 5 bases, with 8 bases between the two germline ends. The V gene's germline CDR1 is SGHTA and CDR2 FQGNSA. This CDR3 contains 14 residues. The CDR3 region is CASSLGQLTGELFF. CDR3 DNA sequence: TGTGCCAGCAGCTTAGGACAGCTAACCGGGGAGCTGTTTTTT.

The J gene is TRBJ1-5, the V gene TRBV7-2; D may be TRBD1 (5 bases). Trimming removed 3 bases at V and 6 bases at J, with 15 bases between. CDR1 is SGHTA and CDR2 is FQGNSA in the germline V gene. This CDR3 is 15 amino acids long. DNA for the CDR3: TGTGCCAGCAGCTTCGGGGGGGGATCGAGTCAGCCCCAGCATTTT. As protein: CASSFGGGSSQPQHF.

On this clone: In the same sample, other DNA sequences code for this CDR3. The CDR3 region is CASSLGTGGPNSPLHF. The CDR3 region has the DNA TGTGCCAGCAGCTTAGGGACAGGGGGACCTAATTCACCCCTCCACTTT. The J gene is TRBJ1-6, the V gene TRBV7-2; 10 bases align to TRBD1. The CDR3 consists of 16 residues. Germline CDR1 reads SGHTA; CDR2 reads FQGNSA. The junction had 3 bases not matched to a gene; V was cut back by 1 base and J by 6 bases. Filled out from reference TRBV7-2 and TRBJ1-6, the complete variable domain reads GAGVSQSPSNKVTEKGKDVELRCDPISGHTALYWYRQSLGQGLEFLIYFQGNSAPDKSGLPSDRFSAERTGGSVSTLTIQRTQQEDSAVYLCASSLGTGGPNSPLHFGNGTRLTVT.

The chain employs TRBV5-1 and TRBJ2-2; 12 nucleotides agree with TRBD2. This CDR3 has 15 residues. Trimming cost V 3 bases and J 4 bases; bases outside gene matches: 1. Germline values: CDR1 SGHRS, CDR2 YFSETQ. Written as DNA, the CDR3 is TGCGCCAGCAGCTCGGGACTAGCGGGCACCGGGGAGCTGTTTTTT. Protein product: CASSSGLAGTGELFF. The full variable domain, in which reference TRBV5-1 and TRBJ2-2 provide the parts outside the CDR3, is KAGVTQTPRYLIKTRGQQVTLSCSPISGHRSVSWYQQTPGQGLQFLFEYFSETQRNKGNFPGRFSGRQFSNSRSEMNVSTLELGDSALYLCASSSGLAGTGELFFGEGSRLTVL.

This clone was seen a few times. The rearrangement links TRBV6-1 to TRBJ2-1; TRBD2 matches at 7 bases. The germline gives CDR1 MNHNS, CDR2 SASEGT. The CDR3 extends over 16 amino acids. With 4 bases clipped from V and 2 bases from J, the junction kept 8 bases outside the gene matches. CDR3 loop: CASSAWGGYPYNEQFF. CDR3 DNA sequence: TGTGCCAGCAGTGCCTGGGGAGGGTACCCCTACAATGAGCAGTTCTTC.

The DNA for the CDR3 is TGTGCCAGCAGTTTAGAGACAGGGGCCCCGTACTTC. Residues: CASSLETGAPYF. The gene calls are TRBV28 and TRBJ2-7; 8 bases fit TRBD1. Germline values: CDR1 MDHEN, CDR2 SYDVKM. After removal of 2 bases from V and 12 bases from J, the junction contained 6 bases not matched to a gene. This CDR3 has 12 amino acids.

The chain uses TRBV4-2 and TRBJ2-7; D call uncertain. The CDR3 runs 13 residues. Trimming shortened V by 0 bases and J by 3 bases, and 6 bases separated the two germline ends. Looked up from germline, CDR1 is LGHNA and CDR2 is YNFKEQ. CDR3 nucleotides: TGTGCCAGCAGCCAAGACGGCGGCTACGAGCAGTACTTC. Protein product: CASSQDGGYEQYF.

The chain uses TRBV4-3 and TRBJ1-2; 8 bases agree with TRBD1. There are 17 residues in the CDR3. V lost 0 bases and J lost 5; bases outside the gene matches: 11. Germline CDR1 is LGHNA and CDR2 is YSLEER. CDR3 nucleotide sequence: TGCGCCAGCAGCCAAGACGAAGGACAGGGTTTCTTGTATGGCTACACCTTC. This sequence encodes CASSQDEGQGFLYGYTF.

The chain carries TRBV6-1 and TRBJ2-1, with TRBD1 identical over 7 bases. J was trimmed by 2 bases and V by 6 bases; bases with no gene match: 7. Germline CDR1 reads MNHNS; CDR2 reads SASEGT. The CDR3 has 15 residues. CDR3: CASSDRDVTYNEQFF. The CDR3 DNA follows: TGTGCCAGCAGCGACAGGGACGTCACCTACAATGAGCAGTTCTTC.

The chain combines TRBV7-2 with TRBJ2-7; D gene ambiguous. CDR3 size: 12 residues. Germline V gene data show CDR1 as SGHTA and CDR2 as FQGNSA. Deletions cut 3 bases from V and 2 bases from J, with 5 bases between. The CDR3 DNA is TGTGCCAGCAGCTTGGGCGCCTACGAGCAGTACTTC. Translating it yields CASSLGAYEQYF.

The CDR3 region has the DNA TGCGCCAGCAGCCAGACTCCCTACAGGGGTCCCTATGGCTACACCTTC. Amino acid sequence: CASSQTPYRGPYGYTF. The chain employs TRBV4-1 and TRBJ1-2, with 7 nucleotides matching TRBD1. The junction had 11 bases not matched to a gene; V was cut back by 3 bases and J by 4 bases. CDR1 is MGHRA, CDR2 YSYEKL, per germline. The CDR3 is 16 amino acids.

The table lists this clone with a count of one. The genes are TRBV7-9 and TRBJ2-2; a weak D match, TRBD2 (6 bases). Germline values: CDR1 SEHNR, CDR2 FQNEAQ (reference sequence). Trimming left V 3 bases short and J 5 bases short, with 7 bases between. The CDR3 sequence is 13 residues long. CDR3: CASSFGGTGELFF. The CDR3 region has the DNA TGTGCCAGCAGCTTCGGGGGAACCGGGGAGCTGTTTTTT.

In its sample, this clone was seen once. This chain joins TRBV4-3 and TRBJ2-3; 11 bases align to TRBD2. Per germline, CDR1 LGHNA and CDR2 YSLEER. The CDR3 spans 16 residues. V gave up 2 bases and J gave up 2 bases; unmatched junction bases: 3. DNA of the CDR3: TGCGCCAGCAGCCAAATAGCGGGGGGGATCACAGATACGCAGTATTTT. Amino acid sequence: CASSQIAGGITDTQYF.

This clone was observed once. Its ends do not fully match the called genes, so a read error is possible. The V call is TRBV7-7, the J call TRBJ2-1; 11 nucleotides match TRBD2. Per germline, CDR1 SSHAT and CDR2 FNYEAQ (reference sequence). This CDR3 has 18 residues. The DNA of the CDR3 is TGTGCTAGCAGCTTAGCGCTGATTAGCGGGGGGGCCTACAATGAGCAGTTCTTC. It translates to CASSLALISGGAYNEQFF.

The J gene is TRBJ2-1, the V gene TRBV25-1; D may be TRBD2 (6 bases). The CDR3 spans 13 residues. V was trimmed by 6 bases and J by 8 bases, leaving 14 bases between them. The germline V gene has CDR1 MGHDK and CDR2 SYGVNS. The CDR3 spells CASSGGSADEQFF. CDR3 nucleotide sequence: TGTGCCAGCAGCGGGGGTTCTGCTGATGAGCAGTTCTTC.